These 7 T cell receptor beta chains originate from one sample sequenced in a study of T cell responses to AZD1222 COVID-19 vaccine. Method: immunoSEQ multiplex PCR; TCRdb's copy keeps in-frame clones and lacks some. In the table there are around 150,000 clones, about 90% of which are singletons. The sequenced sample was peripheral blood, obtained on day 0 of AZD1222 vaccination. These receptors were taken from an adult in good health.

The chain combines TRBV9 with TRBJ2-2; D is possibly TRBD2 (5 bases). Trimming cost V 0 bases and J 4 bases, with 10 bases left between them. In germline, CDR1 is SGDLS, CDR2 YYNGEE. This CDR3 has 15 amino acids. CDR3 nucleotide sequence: TGTGCCAGCAGCGTAGGTCCGGAGGCCACCGGGGAGCTGTTTTTT. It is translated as CASSVGPEATGELFF.

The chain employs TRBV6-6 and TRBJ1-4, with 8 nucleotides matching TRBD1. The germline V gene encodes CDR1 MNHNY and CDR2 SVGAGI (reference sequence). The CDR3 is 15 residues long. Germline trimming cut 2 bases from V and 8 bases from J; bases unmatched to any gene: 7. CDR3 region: CASSYGGQGGEKLFF. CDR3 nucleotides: TGTGCCAGCAGTTACGGAGGACAGGGCGGAGAAAAACTGTTTTTT.

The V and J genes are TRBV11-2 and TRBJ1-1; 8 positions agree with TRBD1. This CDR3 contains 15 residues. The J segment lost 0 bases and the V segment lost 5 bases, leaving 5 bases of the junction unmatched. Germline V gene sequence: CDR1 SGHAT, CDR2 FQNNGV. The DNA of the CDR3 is TGTGCCAGCAGCCGCACCAGGGGGCTGAACACTGAAGCTTTCTTT. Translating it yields CASSRTRGLNTEAFF.

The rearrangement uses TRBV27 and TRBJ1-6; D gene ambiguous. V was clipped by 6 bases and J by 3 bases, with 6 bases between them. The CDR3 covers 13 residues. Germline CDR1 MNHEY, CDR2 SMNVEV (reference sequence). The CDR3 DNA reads TGTGCCAGCAGCCCCCTCTATAATTCACCCCTCCACTTT. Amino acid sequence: CASSPLYNSPLHF.

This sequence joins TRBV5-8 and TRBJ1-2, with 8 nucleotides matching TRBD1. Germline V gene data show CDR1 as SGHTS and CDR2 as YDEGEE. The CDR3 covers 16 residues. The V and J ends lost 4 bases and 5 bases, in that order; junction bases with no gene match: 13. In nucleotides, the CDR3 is TGTGCCAGCAGCACACCGCCCAGACAGGGGATATATGGCTACACCTTC. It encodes CASSTPPRQGIYGYTF.

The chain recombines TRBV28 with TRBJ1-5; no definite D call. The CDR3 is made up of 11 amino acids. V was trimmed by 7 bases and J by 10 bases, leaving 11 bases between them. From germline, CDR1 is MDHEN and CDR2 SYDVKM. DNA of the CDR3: TGTGCCAGCACTATAACCGGACCCCAGCATTTT. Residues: CASTITGPQHF.

CDR3 nucleotide sequence: TGTGCCAGCTCTCCAACGACAGTCACCGGGGAGCTGTTTTTT. Translation: CASSPTTVTGELFF. The V call is TRBV18, the J call TRBJ2-2; possible D gene TRBD1, 5 bases. V was trimmed by 6 bases and J by 4 bases, leaving 12 bases between them. The germline gives CDR1 KGHSH, CDR2 LQKENI. The CDR3 has 14 amino acids.